This entry features one TCR beta chain sequence. These data belong to a study of cytomegalovirus exposure and HLA in healthy donors. Study context: About 180 million T cells yielded 120 million or so unique TCR beta sequences, as an earlier analysis found.

The PCR had 60 Vbeta and 13 Jbeta primers. Assay used: immunoSEQ multiplex PCR; TCRdb lists only in-frame clones, some missing. The repertoire has 90,000 to 150,000 clones, 80% of them found once; the top ten carry around 0.24%. This CDR3 is built from 16 residues. Germline assignment: CDR1 PRHDT and CDR2 FYEKMQ (reference sequence). The ends lost 0 bases at V and 3 bases at J; junction bases unmatched: 6. Material for sequencing was PBMCs. The clonotype was recovered from a man aged 50-59 years in good health and CMV-seronegative. V gene TRBV13 combines with J gene TRBJ2-7, with 9 nucleotides matching TRBD1. The CDR3 reads CASSLGSDRGNYEQYF. The CDR3 bases are TGTGCCAGCAGCTTAGGTTCGGACAGGGGCAACTACGAGCAGTACTTC.